The 28 T cell receptor beta chains below come from one sample, sequenced in a study of blood T cell repertoires in COVID-19. Generated by immunoSEQ multiplex PCR, the TCRdb table keeps only in-frame clones and is missing some. The sample shows around 190,000 clones, 70% to 85% of them seen only once. Sequencing was carried out using peripheral blood. The receptors were gathered from a woman aged 45-59 years with acute or convalescent COVID-19.

The V gene is TRBV19, the J gene TRBJ2-3; D uncertain. The length of the CDR3 is 16 residues. Germline V gene data show CDR1 as LNHDA and CDR2 as SQIVND (reference sequence). V lost 3 bases to trimming and J lost 0 bases, with 13 bases between them. CDR3 protein: CASSMGTVYSTDTQYF. The CDR3 DNA reads TGTGCCAGTAGTATGGGTACAGTCTATAGCACAGATACGCAGTATTTT.

The chain couples TRBV29-1 to TRBJ2-2; 7 nucleotides match TRBD2. V gave up 4 bases and J gave up 1 base; unmatched junction bases: 0. Germline CDR1 and CDR2: SQVTM and ANQGSEA. The CDR3 spans 13 residues. DNA of the CDR3: TGCAGCGTTGGGGAGGGGAACACCGGGGAGCTGTTTTTT. Translated, it gives CSVGEGNTGELFF.

This clone has a single count. The rearrangement uses TRBV28 and TRBJ1-2; TRBD1 might be the D (6 bases). The germline V and J ends were trimmed by 7 bases and 0 bases, with 15 bases remaining between them. Germline V lookup: CDR1 MDHEN, CDR2 SYDVKM. The CDR3 totals 15 residues. The CDR3 is CASTFAGASNYGYTF. DNA for the CDR3: TGTGCCAGCACCTTCGCAGGGGCGTCTAACTATGGCTACACCTTC.

V gene TRBV30 combines with J gene TRBJ1-5; TRBD1 might be the D (5 bases). CDR1 and CDR2 (germline): GTSNPN, SVGIG (reference sequence). The CDR3 has 13 residues. Trimming stripped 3 bases from V and 4 bases from J, with 10 bases between. The CDR3 reads CAWSGRENQPQHF. CDR3 nucleotide sequence: TGTGCCTGGAGCGGCAGGGAAAATCAGCCCCAGCATTTT.

The J gene is TRBJ2-7, the V gene TRBV19, with 9 bases that match TRBD1. With V trimmed by 3 bases and J by 6 bases, 9 bases remained unmatched. CDR3 length: 15 residues. Looked up from germline, CDR1 is LNHDA and CDR2 is SQIVND (reference sequence). The CDR3 sequence is CASSISGQGKGEQYF. For the CDR3, the DNA is TGTGCCAGTAGTATCTCCGGACAGGGGAAAGGCGAGCAGTACTTC.

Comment on this clone: Germline and junction disagree at one end, which may indicate a read error. The chain carries TRBV15 and TRBJ2-7; D is unresolved. This CDR3 region has 13 residues. CDR1 and CDR2 (germline): LNHNV, YYDKDF (reference sequence). CDR3 sequence (DNA): TGTGCCACCAGCAGAGTCCCCTCCCTAGAAGAAAACTTC. Translation: CATSRVPSLEENF.

V is TRBV7-2 and J is TRBJ1-1, with TRBD1 matching over 7 bases. This CDR3 is built from 15 residues. Per the germline V gene, CDR1 is SGHTA and CDR2 is FQGNSA. Trimming took 3 bases from V and 4 from J; bases not matched to a gene: 8. The CDR3 region is CASSFRGRQGTEAFF. As DNA, the CDR3 is TGTGCCAGCAGCTTCCGTGGACGACAGGGCACTGAAGCTTTCTTT.

This clone has only a few counts. V is TRBV28 and J is TRBJ1-2; 9 nucleotides align to TRBD1. The CDR3 contains 14 residues. V was pared by 6 bases and J by 7 bases, with 9 bases of the junction left unmatched. Germline CDR1 reads MDHEN; CDR2 reads SYDVKM. In DNA form, the CDR3 reads TGTGCCAGCAGACTCGACAGGGGGTGGGGTGGCTACACCTTC. Its protein product is CASRLDRGWGGYTF.

V gene TRBV30 combines with J gene TRBJ2-7, with D possibly TRBD1 on 6 matching bases. CDR1 and CDR2 (germline): GTSNPN, SVGIG (reference sequence). The CDR3 runs to 15 residues. Deletions cut 5 bases from V and 0 bases from J, with 17 bases between. CDR3 nucleotides: TGTGCCTGGCAAAGACAGGACGCTTCCTCCTACGAGCAGTACTTC. Protein product: CAWQRQDASSYEQYF.

The table lists this clone with a count of one. The CDR3: CASSLDFAGPYGYTF. CDR3 bases: TGCGCCAGCAGCTTGGATTTTGCAGGGCCCTATGGCTACACCTTC. The chain uses TRBV5-1 and TRBJ1-2; D might be TRBD1 (5 bases). The germline CDR1 and CDR2 sequences are SGHRS and YFSETQ. This CDR3 is built from 15 residues. V dropped 0 bases and J dropped 4 bases, with 13 bases sitting between them.

This clone was seen once. The chain combines TRBV19 with TRBJ2-1; 7 bases are a match to TRBD1. V lost 3 bases and J lost 4; bases outside the gene matches: 6. CDR3 length: 15 amino acids. Germline values: CDR1 LNHDA, CDR2 SQIVND (reference sequence). The CDR3 here is CASSIKKTGYNEQFF. CDR3 sequence (DNA): TGTGCCAGTAGTATTAAGAAGACAGGGTACAATGAGCAGTTCTTC.

This clone showed up just once. This rearrangement joins TRBV6-6 to TRBJ1-3; D is perhaps TRBD1 (5 bases). Germline CDR1 MNHNY, CDR2 SVGAGI (reference sequence). The CDR3 is made up of 15 amino acids. Trimming took 6 bases from V and 7 from J, leaving 19 bases between them. CDR3 loop: CASSLGTVARNTIYF. CDR3 coding DNA: TGTGCCAGCAGCCTTGGGACTGTCGCCCGCAACACCATATATTTT.

CDR3 amino acids: CASGGGRGQTLNTEAFF. In nucleotides, the CDR3 is TGTGCTAGTGGGGGAGGTCGGGGACAGACCTTGAACACTGAAGCTTTCTTT. The rearrangement uses TRBV12-5 and TRBJ1-1, with TRBD1 identical over 7 bases. J was trimmed by 0 bases and V by 6 bases; bases with no gene match: 13. Looked up from germline, CDR1 is LGHNT and CDR2 is FRNRAP. The CDR3 runs to 17 residues.

V gene TRBV28 combines with J gene TRBJ1-6, with 7 positions matching TRBD1. The CDR3 loop spans 18 amino acids. The V gene's germline CDR1 is MDHEN and CDR2 SYDVKM. The V gene end was trimmed by 6 bases and the J gene end by 7 bases; junction bases not matched to a gene: 18. CDR3 loop: CASSPGQYTFVVNSPLHF. As DNA, the CDR3 is TGTGCCAGCAGCCCGGGACAGTATACCTTCGTAGTAAATTCACCCCTCCACTTT.

The chain joins TRBV5-1 to TRBJ2-7; D might be TRBD1 (6 bases). CDR1 is SGHRS, CDR2 YFSETQ, per germline. V was shortened by 3 bases and J by 5 bases, with 24 bases between the two germline ends. The CDR3 is 17 amino acids. This chain's CDR3 is CASSSEKDSYLAHEQYF. The CDR3 nucleotides read TGCGCCAGCAGCTCCGAAAAGGACAGCTATCTCGCCCACGAGCAGTACTTC. Supplemented by reference TRBV5-1 and TRBJ2-7, the full variable domain reads KAGVTQTPRYLIKTRGQQVTLSCSPISGHRSVSWYQQTPGQGLQFLFEYFSETQRNKGNFPGRFSGRQFSNSRSEMNVSTLELGDSALYLCASSSEKDSYLAHEQYFGPGTRLTVT.

The V call is TRBV19, the J call TRBJ2-1, with 13 bases aligning to TRBD2. J lost 14 bases, V lost 7 bases, and 11 bases had no gene match. CDR1 is LNHDA and CDR2 is SQIVND in the germline V gene (reference sequence). The CDR3 runs 14 residues. CDR3 sequence: CASTPLAGGNSKFF. The CDR3 nucleotides are TGTGCCAGTACCCCACTAGCGGGGGGGAACAGTAAGTTCTTC.

The V call is TRBV3-1 (or the pseudogene TRBV3-2), the J call TRBJ1-2; D is ambiguous. CDR3 length equals 14 residues. The germline V gene encodes CDR1 LGHDT and CDR2 YNNKEL (reference sequence). Between the trimmed V and J ends, which lost 4 bases and 3 bases, there was a span of 12 bases. The CDR3 region has the DNA TGTGCCAGCAGCCCCTCTGGGGAGGACTATGGCTACACCTTC. This sequence encodes CASSPSGEDYGYTF.

The chain joins TRBV19 to TRBJ2-2; D perhaps matches TRBD2 (6 bases). This CDR3 is built from 13 residues. CDR1 and CDR2 from the germline V gene are LNHDA and SQIVND (reference sequence). The germline V and J ends were trimmed by 5 bases and 5 bases, with 9 bases remaining between them. CDR3 nucleotides: TGTGCCAGTAGTCGCGGAGGGACCGGGGAGCTGTTTTTT. Translating it yields CASSRGGTGELFF.

The chain is built from TRBV12-2 and TRBJ2-6; the tabulated D call, TRBD1, remains unverified against the DNA. TRBV12-2 is a documented pseudogene. The CDR3 is 15 residues long. CDR3 in DNA: TGTGCAAGTCGCTTAGACAGGGCTGGGGCCAACGTCCTGACTTTC. It translates to CASRLDRAGANVLTF.

The chain joins TRBV7-2 to TRBJ2-7, with 8 bases lining up with TRBD2. V shed 5 bases and J 7 bases; nucleotides not matched to a gene: 13. The CDR3 spans 15 residues. The germline V gene encodes CDR1 SGHTA and CDR2 FQGNSA. The CDR3 DNA is TGTGCCAGCAGCCCAATCCATAGCGGGATGGGAGAGCAGTACTTC. Protein product: CASSPIHSGMGEQYF.

The V and J genes are TRBV18 and TRBJ1-1, with 9 bases fitting TRBD1. CDR1 and CDR2 (germline): KGHSH, LQKENI. With V trimmed by 3 bases and J by 4 bases, 6 bases remained unmatched. This CDR3 is built from 15 residues. The CDR3 loop is CASSPGQGRGTEAFF. The CDR3 nucleotides read TGTGCCAGCTCACCGGGACAGGGAAGGGGCACTGAAGCTTTCTTT.

This chain uses TRBV7-9 with TRBJ1-2; D is undetermined. V lost 1 base, J lost 6 bases, and 12 bases lay in between. CDR3 length: 14 amino acids. CDR1 SEHNR and CDR2 FQNEAQ come from the germline V gene (reference sequence). The CDR3 sequence: CASSLDLGENGYTF. The CDR3 DNA reads TGTGCCAGCAGCTTAGATCTTGGGGAGAATGGCTACACCTTC.

This clone was detected a few times. This chain links TRBV19 with TRBJ2-7, with 9 bases matching TRBD1. With 5 bases clipped from V and 5 bases from J, the junction kept 10 bases outside the gene matches. The CDR3 runs to 15 residues. Germline CDR1 reads LNHDA; CDR2 reads SQIVND (reference sequence). The CDR3 coding sequence is TGTGCCAGTAGTGATCCGGGACAGGGAATAAACGAGCAGTACTTC. Translating gives CASSDPGQGINEQYF.

The genes are TRBV19 and TRBJ1-2; D gene uncertain. The germline V and J ends were trimmed by 2 bases and 0 bases, with 4 bases remaining between them. Per germline, CDR1 LNHDA and CDR2 SQIVND (reference sequence). The CDR3 is 13 amino acids. The CDR3 is CASSIISNYGYTF. The DNA of the CDR3 is TGTGCCAGTAGTATAATATCTAACTATGGCTACACCTTC.

Concerning this clone: Other DNA sequences within the sample encode an identical CDR3. The V call is TRBV6-5, the J call TRBJ1-1; TRBD1 matches at 10 bases. Trimming at V came to 5 bases and at J to 5 bases, leaving 5 bases not matched to a gene. CDR3 length equals 14 residues. Germline V gene data show CDR1 as MNHEY and CDR2 as SVGAGI. The CDR3 sequence: CASSRDRGGTEAFF. The CDR3 DNA is TGTGCCAGCAGTCGGGACAGGGGAGGGACTGAAGCTTTCTTT.

The chain combines TRBV7-9 with TRBJ1-2; 9 nucleotides line up with TRBD1. V was pared by 4 bases and J by 2 bases, with 17 bases of the junction left unmatched. The CDR3 totals 19 residues. CDR1 is SEHNR, CDR2 FQNEAQ, per germline (reference sequence). The CDR3 sequence is CASSSVFGDRASPNYGYTF. CDR3 sequence (DNA): TGTGCCAGCAGCTCCGTTTTCGGGGACAGGGCCTCCCCCAACTATGGCTACACCTTC.

This clone was seen once. The chain links TRBV6-2 or TRBV6-3 to TRBJ1-6; TRBD1 matches 9 bases. The junction had 6 bases not matched to a gene; V was cut back by 2 bases and J by 10 bases. Germline V gives CDR1 MNHEY, CDR2 SVGEGT. The CDR3 covers 15 residues. CDR3 sequence (DNA): TGTGCCAGCAGTTACCGGGGACAGGGAGACTCACCCCTCCACTTT. Amino acid sequence: CASSYRGQGDSPLHF.

This chain joins TRBV6-5 and TRBJ1-5; D possibly corresponds to TRBD1 (5 bases). This CDR3 has 14 residues. Germline V gives CDR1 MNHEY, CDR2 SVGAGI. V lost 10 bases and J lost 3, with 16 bases in between. The CDR3: CATARGGDNQPQHF. In nucleotides, the CDR3 is TGTGCCACCGCTCGGGGAGGGGACAATCAGCCCCAGCATTTT.